These T cell receptor beta chains were read from a single sample in a study of shared clonotypes between healthy human individuals. Generated by immunoSEQ multiplex PCR, the TCRdb table keeps only in-frame clones and is missing some. The table records approximately 640,000 clones, about 78% of them present only once. The source material was memory CD4+ T cells sorted from blood. The receptor source for this set is a woman in her twenties or thirties in good health. The CDR3 runs from the conserved cysteine through the conserved F or W. Fields, in order: V gene, CDR3 protein.

TRBV6-4	CASGQQETQYF
TRBV29-1	CSAAAGTSGDYEQYF
TRBV6-5	CASRMLPGTNEKLFF
TRBV19	CASRRGLDGYTF
TRBV5-6	CASSPGQGLSEQYF
TRBV28	CASSLSGRSDTQYF
TRBV7-8	CASSLGRELQTQYF
TRBV4-2	CASSQKELANQETQYF
TRBV4-1	CASSQGPGTGGETQYF
TRBV28	CASSFKGGMNTEAFF
TRBV7-8	CASSDVGSGDYGYTF
TRBV11-2	CASSFYKPHNEQFF
TRBV6-4	CASSFEGNTEAFF
TRBV29-1	CSVEVSGNRAGELFF
TRBV18	CASSKSTQQLSGANVLTF
TRBV27	CASSSGTGNYGYTF
TRBV19	CASSISLAIGPQHF
TRBV21-1	CASSRTGWPQHF
TRBV4-2	CASSQSLAGGSQETQYF
TRBV2	CASSELQGGEKLFF
TRBV5-1	CASKIAQGGTDTQYF
TRBV19	CASSMLGGDGEKLFF
TRBV4-2	CASSQDRGRSDGYTF
TRBV5-1	CASSLNRGTDTQYF
TRBV18	CASSPASVGYEQYF
TRBV6-1	CASSAQGDQPQHF
TRBV2	CASRGGAGGTEAFF
TRBV27	CASSPYGQGRGYGYTF
TRBV6-6	CASSYLALLDEQFF
TRBV7-9	CASSQFEATEAFF
TRBV5-1	CASSLEGPDDTIYF
TRBV29-1	CSVAGPGNEQYF
TRBV2	CASSWGQINEQFF
TRBV7-2	CASSYSGSSGTDTQYF
TRBV7-9	CASSFAGQETQYF
TRBV19	CASSTSNYGYTF
TRBV6-6	CASRAGQETQYF
TRBV27	CASRPGTSGSYEQYF
TRBV6-6	CASRGGGFNEQYF
TRBV11-2	CASSGLAGERETQYF
TRBV14	CASSQSRKSYNEQFF
TRBV6-1	CASSRSDTQYF
TRBV13	CASSLGPAGNTIYF
TRBV28	CASSPVLVGASGANVLTF
TRBV11-2	CASSPQRDGWQFF
TRBV7-8	CASSAGTGTEAFF
TRBV5-1	CASSIGDTLDEQYF
TRBV18	CASSPVRGNTEAFF
TRBV7-2	CASSQNALGTYEQYF
TRBV28	CASSTPPNEQFF
TRBV5-8	CASSLVSDYGYTF
TRBV7-2	CASSSGYEAFF